This T cell receptor (beta chain) was recorded in a study of cytomegalovirus exposure and HLA in healthy donors. Each donor was healthy, and each was a bone marrow donor. Note on this clone: Antigen unknown.

CDR1 ENHRY and CDR2 SYGVKD come from the germline V gene. Trimming removed 2 bases at V and 6 bases at J, with 10 bases between. This CDR3 contains 13 residues. Study results and limitations: An analysis that came later showed most CMV-associated TCR beta chains appearing HLA-restricted. Later analysis associated a missense DCLRE1C variant with TCR beta V- and J-gene trimming. As a later analysis revealed, the rate of TCR association differed by HLA locus, with DRB1 most and HLA-C fewest.

The PCR had 60 Vbeta and 13 Jbeta primers. The data were produced by immunoSEQ multiplex PCR, yet TCRdb's version contains in-frame clones alone and is incomplete. The sample yields roughly 100,000 clones, about four fifths seen once. The source of this sequence is a female donor in good health and CMV-seropositive. The chain recombines TRBV10-3 with TRBJ1-2; the D is unclear. The sequenced sample consisted of PBMCs. The CDR3 loop is CAISETGNHGYTF. CDR3 nucleotides: TGTGCCATCAGTGAGACGGGAAACCATGGCTACACCTTC.